These T cell receptor beta chains were read from a single sample in a study of T cell responses to AZD1222 COVID-19 vaccine. Method: immunoSEQ multiplex PCR; TCRdb's copy keeps in-frame clones and lacks some. The sample holds 75,000 to 100,000 clones, approximately 86% seen once. The specimen comprised peripheral blood, sampled on day 0 of MenACWY control vaccination. These receptors originate from an adult in good health. The CDR3 runs from the conserved cysteine through the conserved F or W. Fields, in order: clone size, J gene, D gene, V gene, CDR3 DNA, CDR3 protein. D genes are given only for firm matches. The size field is filled for only some rows; it gives once, few, many or a size class.

NA TRBJ1-2 TRBD1 TRBV5-6 TGTGCCAGCAGCCCTACCCCCGGGACAGGGGCTGGCTACACCTTC CASSPTPGTGAGYTF
NA TRBJ2-3 NA TRBV14 TGTGCCAGCCGGGGTGGCTTCCCGGTAGATACGCAGTATTTT CASRGGFPVDTQYF
NA TRBJ2-1 TRBD2 TRBV19 TGTGCCAGTCGACCGGGACTAGCGGGCGTTTACAATGAGCAGTTCTTC CASRPGLAGVYNEQFF
NA TRBJ2-7 NA TRBV29-1 TGCAGCGCATCGGGGGACAAAGCGGGGGAGCAGTACTTC CSASGDKAGEQYF
NA TRBJ1-1 NA TRBV7-2 TGTGCCAGCAGCCCACAAACAGGGTTGACTGGCACTGAAGCTTTCTTT CASSPQTGLTGTEAFF
NA TRBJ1-5 NA TRBV19 TGTGCCAGTAGTAGTGAAACAGGGCTCGACCAGCATTTT CASSSETGLDQHF
once TRBJ2-2 NA TRBV2 TGTGCCAGCAGTGAATCCGGGGAGCTGTTTTTT CASSESGELFF
NA TRBJ2-7 NA TRBV19 TGTGCCAGTAGTATAGTCAAGACACACTCCTACGAGCAGTACTTC CASSIVKTHSYEQYF
once TRBJ1-6 NA TRBV2 TGTGCCAGCAGCCCTACCGGACTCAGTAATTCACCCCTCCACTTT CASSPTGLSNSPLHF
NA TRBJ2-5 NA TRBV7-8 TGTGCCAGCAGCCCAGACCCACAGGGCCTTGAGGAGACCCAGTACTTC CASSPDPQGLEETQYF
NA TRBJ1-5 TRBD1 TRBV30 TGTGCCTGGGGGACAGGTAGGCCCGAGACCAACAATCAGCCCCAGCATTTT CAWGTGRPETNNQPQHF
NA TRBJ1-2 NA TRBV6-5 TGTGCCAGCGCCTCCGAAGGAAGAGGAGGCTACACCTTC CASASEGRGGYTF
NA TRBJ2-5 NA TRBV30 TGTGCCTGGAGTATGGGGCACCAAGAGACCCAGTACTTC CAWSMGHQETQYF
NA TRBJ1-5 NA TRBV30 TGTGCCTGGAGTCCCATTGAGGGCTACAATCAGCCCCAGCATTTT CAWSPIEGYNQPQHF
NA TRBJ1-1 TRBD1 TRBV9 TGTGCCAGCAGCGCTGATCCGGGACAGGGAACTGAAGCTTTCTTT CASSADPGQGTEAFF
NA TRBJ1-1 NA TRBV28 TGTGCCAGCACCATGAACACTGAAGCTTTCTTT CASTMNTEAFF
once TRBJ1-3 NA TRBV10-1 TGCGCCAGCAGTGAGTCGACGGAAGGACATAGCCGAAACACCATATATTTT CASSESTEGHSRNTIYF
NA TRBJ2-2 TRBD2 TRBV30 TGTGCCGGAGGGCGGGGCGGGGGGGCCGGGGAGCTGTTTTTT CAGGRGGGAGELFF
NA TRBJ2-3 NA TRBV6-6 TGTGCCAGCAGTTACCCCAGCGGGACAGATACGCAGTATTTT CASSYPSGTDTQYF
NA TRBJ1-1 NA TRBV14 TGTGCCAGCAGCCCCATGGGCAGCATGAACACTGAAGCTTTCTTT CASSPMGSMNTEAFF
few TRBJ1-6 NA TRBV11-3 TGTGCCAGCAGCTTAGGCGGTAATTCACCCCTCCACTTT CASSLGGNSPLHF
NA TRBJ1-6 TRBD1 TRBV5-8 TGTGCCAGCAGCTGGGGGACAGCTATGGGGTCACCCCTCCACTTT CASSWGTAMGSPLHF
NA TRBJ2-5 TRBD1 TRBV24-1 TGTGCCACCTCCGGGACAGTTGGTTTGGCGGCCCAGTACTTC CATSGTVGLAAQYF
NA TRBJ1-6 NA TRBV10-3 TGTGCCATCAGTGAGAGGGACAATTATAATTCACCCCTCCACTTT CAISERDNYNSPLHF
NA TRBJ2-3 TRBD1 TRBV30 TGTGCCTGGAGTAGCCAGGGGGCATCAGATACGCAGTATTTT CAWSSQGASDTQYF
NA TRBJ1-5 NA TRBV6-2/TRBV6-3 TGTGCCAGCAGTCCCCTCGGGCCTAGCAATCAGCCCCAGCATTTT CASSPLGPSNQPQHF
once TRBJ1-1 TRBD1 TRBV4-3 TGCGCCAGCAGCCAAGATCGGAGGACAGGGCGGGATACTGAAGCTTTCTTT CASSQDRRTGRDTEAFF
once TRBJ1-6 NA TRBV27 TGTGCCAGCAGTTTTTCGCCCGGGACAATTAATTCACCCCTCCACTTT CASSFSPGTINSPLHF
NA TRBJ1-1 NA TRBV14 TGTGCCAGCAGCCAAGATGCAAGACTCCGGATGAACACTGAAGCTTTCTTT CASSQDARLRMNTEAFF
NA TRBJ2-3 TRBD2 TRBV24-1 TGTGCCACCAGTAGGGGAGGAGCGGGGGGAGATACGCAGTATTTT CATSRGGAGGDTQYF
few TRBJ2-7 TRBD2 TRBV28 TGTGCCAGCAGTTTATTCCCCGGGGGGAGCTACGAGCAGTACTTC CASSLFPGGSYEQYF
NA TRBJ2-2 NA TRBV4-1 TGCGCCAGCAGCCAAGAGGACGGGGGGCCCTACACCGGGGAGCTGTTTTTT CASSQEDGGPYTGELFF
once TRBJ1-5 NA TRBV19 TGTGCCAGTAGTACGGACAGAAATCAGCCCCAGCATTTT CASSTDRNQPQHF
NA TRBJ2-1 NA TRBV7-8 TGTGCCAGCAGCGTTCGGGGGGCGGGTTACAATGAGCAGTTCTTC CASSVRGAGYNEQFF
NA TRBJ2-2 NA TRBV6-5 TGTGCCAGCAGTTACACGATTAGCGGGAACACCGGGGAGCTGTTTTTT CASSYTISGNTGELFF
NA TRBJ2-2 TRBD2 TRBV7-6 TGTGCCAGCAGCCCGCGGACTAGCGGGGGTACGAACACCGGGGAGCTGTTTTTT CASSPRTSGGTNTGELFF
NA TRBJ2-5 NA TRBV30 TGTGCCTGGAGTGTACGGGGGGAGACCCAGTACTTC CAWSVRGETQYF
NA TRBJ1-1 NA TRBV19 TGTGCCAGTATCATGGGCGGGGGCGCGGACACTGAAGCTTTCTTT CASIMGGGADTEAFF